This T cell receptor beta chain appears in the sequencing data of a study of identical twins. Study outcomes and limitations: There was more out-of-frame TCR alpha sharing in monozygotic twins than models estimated. Abundant beta clonotypes from cord blood bore fewer insertions; memory repertoires lacked this pattern.

A remark on this clonotype: Its target is unknown.

From germline, CDR1 is MDHEN and CDR2 SYDVKM. Deletions cut 3 bases from V and 8 bases from J, with 10 bases between. This CDR3 has 13 amino acids. TCRdb analysed the 5' RACE reads with MiXCR anew, one entry per CDR3 protein. The table includes 700,000 or so distinct CDR3 sequences, roughly 8% detected once. These data were also filed under a second study, of yellow fever vaccine responses in identical twins.

This sequence was found in a woman between 18 and 30 years old in good health. The chain is built from TRBV28 and TRBJ1-4; D is ambiguous. The specimen was PBMCs. The CDR3 nucleotides read TGTGCCAGCAGTTTCGAGGGTCTGGAAAAACTGTTTTTT. This translates into CASSFEGLEKLFF.